This T cell receptor (beta chain) was observed in a study of blood T cell repertoires in COVID-19. Turning to the study itself: PBMCs, B-cell-depleted T cells, or T cells provided the cDNA or gDNA that made up the material.

Those who participated ranged in age from 18 to 89 years and resided in 20 to 25 US areas. Assignments of participants to cohorts depended upon their own reported clinical history. Per the original methods: The assay estimated nucleated cells by amplifying reference gene primers. Repertoires were generated with immunoSEQ multiplex PCR, while TCRdb's copy carries only in-frame clones and drops some. The V and J calls and the clone size are those of that table, but D and trimming were determined from the DNA. The profile shows some 260,000 clones, 87% of them singletons. Per the germline V gene, CDR1 is SGHRS and CDR2 is YFSETQ. V shed 0 bases and J shed 8 bases, with 8 bases lying between them. There are 13 residues in the CDR3.

The chain has TRBV5-1 and TRBJ1-4; unclear D gene. The receptor was derived from a woman in her 30s with acute COVID-19. Sequenced material: PBMCs or T cells enriched from blood (not recorded which). In DNA form, the CDR3 reads TGCGCCAGCAGCTTGGGCAGGTCGGAAAAACTGTTTTTT. Residues: CASSLGRSEKLFF.